Listed below are T cell receptor beta chains from one sample, sequenced in a study of PD-1 blockade in mismatch repair-deficient tumors. Sequencing was performed with immunoSEQ multiplex PCR; in TCRdb, only in-frame clones are kept and a portion is missing. The table has 100,000 to 150,000 clones, about 86% seen once. Here the sequenced sample was peripheral blood, taken 44 weeks after starting pembrolizumab. These receptors all come from an adult with mismatch repair-deficient cancer. The CDR3 runs from the conserved cysteine through the conserved F or W. The D gene is left open where the match is weak. Some rows have no size entry. The others give once, few or many, or a class for an expanded clone.

D,V,size,J,CDR3,DNA
TRBD2,TRBV6-5,.,TRBJ2-7,CASSHSGRSHEQYF,TGTGCCAGCAGTCATAGCGGGAGGAGCCACGAGCAGTACTTC
TRBD2,TRBV4-3,.,TRBJ2-7,CASSLQPNDRLAAWPYEQYF,TGCGCCAGCAGCCTTCAACCAAACGACCGTCTAGCGGCGTGGCCCTACGAGCAGTACTTC
.,TRBV4-1,.,TRBJ2-1,CASSQVGFIYNEQFF,TGCGCCAGCAGCCAGGTGGGCTTTATCTACAATGAGCAGTTCTTC
.,TRBV6-5,.,TRBJ2-2,CASSYGMDTGELFF,TGTGCCAGCAGTTATGGGATGGACACCGGGGAGCTGTTTTTT
.,TRBV11-2,.,TRBJ1-1,CASSFKGRGTEAFF,TGTGCCAGCAGCTTTAAGGGGAGGGGGACTGAAGCTTTCTTT
TRBD2,TRBV4-2,.,TRBJ2-6,CASSQDFQREDRSGANVLTF,TGTGCCAGCAGCCAAGATTTCCAACGGGAGGACCGCTCTGGGGCCAACGTCCTGACTTTC
.,TRBV19,.,TRBJ1-2,CATGSNYGYTF,TGTGCCACTGGAAGTAACTATGGCTACACCTTC
TRBD2,TRBV5-1,.,TRBJ2-3,CASSLEAQAGVSDTQYF,TGCGCCAGCAGCTTGGAAGCCCAAGCGGGAGTTTCAGATACGCAGTATTTT
.,TRBV4-3,.,TRBJ2-5,CASSQDFRQQETQYF,TGCGCCAGCAGCCAAGATTTTCGACAGCAAGAGACCCAGTACTTC
.,TRBV7-9,.,TRBJ2-2,CASSSPSEGPGELFF,TGTGCCAGCAGCTCCCCTAGCGAGGGGCCCGGGGAGCTGTTTTTT
.,TRBV4-1,.,TRBJ1-5,CASSQDGLDSNQPQHF,TGCGCCAGCAGCCAAGATGGACTAGACAGCAATCAGCCCCAGCATTTT
.,TRBV28,.,TRBJ2-3,CASSTFPRKTDTQYF,TGTGCCAGCAGCACCTTTCCACGGAAGACAGATACGCAGTATTTT
.,TRBV27,.,TRBJ2-2,CASQANPRLQTYTGELFF,TGTGCCAGCCAAGCCAATCCCCGTCTACAGACTTACACCGGGGAGCTGTTTTTT
TRBD1,TRBV7-3,once,TRBJ2-2,CASGGQGGTGELFF,TGTGCCAGCGGGGGACAGGGAGGCACCGGGGAGCTGTTTTTT
TRBD1,TRBV29-1,.,TRBJ1-5,CSVQTGVSNQPQHF,TGCAGCGTTCAGACAGGGGTAAGCAATCAGCCCCAGCATTTT
.,TRBV5-1,.,TRBJ2-7,CASSLGRRGEQYF,TGCGCCAGCAGCTTGGGACGAAGGGGCGAGCAGTACTTC
TRBD1,TRBV30,once,TRBJ2-5,CAWSELRQGTIETQYF,TGTGCCTGGAGTGAGCTGAGACAGGGAACTATCGAGACCCAGTACTTC
.,TRBV7-9,.,TRBJ2-1,CASSLVGGVYYNEQFF,TGTGCCAGCAGCTTAGTGGGGGGAGTTTACTACAATGAGCAGTTCTTC
TRBD1,TRBV27,.,TRBJ2-1,CASSSEDRRYNEQFF,TGTGCCAGCAGTTCAGAGGACAGGAGATACAATGAGCAGTTCTTC
.,TRBV5-1,.,TRBJ1-3,CASSLEGSSGNTIYF,TGCGCCAGCAGCTTGGAGGGGAGCTCTGGAAACACCATATATTTT
.,TRBV21-1,.,TRBJ2-7,CASSKDSGYEQYF,TGTGCCAGCAGCAAAGATTCAGGCTACGAGCAGTACTTC
.,TRBV28,.,TRBJ2-1,CASSFQGNEQFF,TGTGCCAGCAGTTTTCAGGGCAATGAGCAGTTCTTC
.,TRBV19,.,TRBJ1-1,CASSLQVSRSTEAFF,TGTGCCAGTAGTCTACAGGTCTCGCGGTCGACTGAAGCTTTCTTT
.,TRBV9,.,TRBJ2-3,CASSVGIGTQYF,TGTGCCAGCAGCGTAGGGATCGGTACGCAGTATTTT
TRBD1,TRBV13,.,TRBJ2-4,CASSLTGGGNIQYF,TGTGCCAGCAGCTTGACAGGGGGAGGAAACATTCAGTACTTC
.,TRBV6-5,.,TRBJ1-2,CASSEGQGRKGYTF,TGTGCCAGCTCTGAGGGGCAGGGGAGGAAGGGCTACACCTTC
.,TRBV6-5,.,TRBJ2-7,CASSYSIDYEQYF,TGTGCCAGCAGTTACTCGATAGATTACGAGCAGTACTTC
TRBD2,TRBV4-3,medium-sized,TRBJ2-2,CASSQDGLAGAGGELFF,TGCGCCAGCAGCCAAGATGGGCTAGCGGGAGCCGGCGGGGAGCTGTTTTTT
.,TRBV13,.,TRBJ2-1,CASSLGSVLQDEQFF,TGTGCCAGCAGCTTAGGGTCGGTATTACAAGATGAGCAGTTCTTC
TRBD2,TRBV10-3,.,TRBJ2-3,CAIRASGRAADTQYF,TGTGCCATCAGGGCTAGCGGGAGGGCTGCAGATACGCAGTATTTT
TRBD2,TRBV28,.,TRBJ2-5,CASSFLAGEETQYF,TGTGCCAGCAGTTTCCTAGCGGGAGAAGAGACCCAGTACTTC
.,TRBV9,.,TRBJ2-5,CASSTPGLETQYF,TGTGCCAGCAGCACCCCAGGGTTGGAGACCCAGTACTTC
.,TRBV5-1,.,TRBJ1-2,CASSLIGKDYTF,TGCGCCAGCAGCTTGATAGGGAAGGACTACACCTTC
TRBD1,TRBV11-2,.,TRBJ1-1,CASSLGGQGTAEAFF,TGTGCCAGCAGCTTAGGCGGACAGGGGACCGCTGAAGCTTTCTTT
.,TRBV7-2,.,TRBJ1-5,CASSLGEDQPQHF,TGTGCCAGCAGCTTGGGGGAGGATCAGCCCCAGCATTTT